This T cell receptor beta chain is drawn from a study of post-analysis software for immune sequencing data. This clonotype has only a few counts. Antigen: not known. Study findings and constraints: Several TRBV segments were more frequent in patients than controls; TRBV5-6, TRBV5-1 and TRBV20-1 belonged to this group. Samples from one preparation batch, clustered by F measure, grouped strongly together. Multiple sclerosis patients had significantly lower normalized Chao1 diversity than controls.

With V trimmed by 3 bases and J by 1 base, 10 bases remained unmatched. This CDR3 is built from 16 residues. Germline assignment: CDR1 SGHRS and CDR2 YFSETQ. The library was made from cDNA and included unique molecular identifiers. Hundreds of thousands of cDNA molecules came from roughly 0.93 to 9.6 million T cells. TCRdb reprocessed the PCR reads via MiXCR and lists one record per CDR3 protein. Counted here are 750,000 to 900,000 distinct CDR3 sequences, roughly 50% occurring once; the ten biggest clones make up approximately 5%. The clonotype comes from a girl aged 5-17 years with multiple sclerosis. The chain links TRBV5-1 to TRBJ2-7; TRBD2 matches 7 bases. What was sequenced was blood. The CDR3 region is CASSWTREGRSYEQYF. DNA for the CDR3: TGCGCCAGCAGCTGGACCAGGGAGGGTAGATCCTACGAGCAGTACTTC.